This note documents a single T cell receptor beta chain sequence. The length of the CDR3 is 16 residues. V lost 6 bases, J lost 2 bases, and 11 bases stayed unmatched. Germline loops: CDR1 MDHEN, CDR2 SYDVKM. This sample stems from a study of blood T cell repertoires in COVID-19. Sequenced by immunoSEQ multiplex PCR; TCRdb stores in-frame clones only, minus some. In the table there are roughly 80,000 clones, about 86% of which are singletons. Source material: peripheral blood. This rearrangement joins TRBV28 to TRBJ2-7; TRBD1 matches at 9 bases. This TCR was recovered from a woman aged 80 or over with acute or convalescent COVID-19. CDR3 in amino acids: CASSASGQGTTYEQYF. CDR3 nucleotides: TGTGCCAGCAGCGCCTCGGGACAGGGTACCACCTACGAGCAGTACTTC.